The 7 T cell receptor beta chains below were found in one sample sequenced in a study of blood T cell repertoires in COVID-19. Some clones are missing from TCRdb's copy, which holds only in-frame ones; the method was immunoSEQ multiplex PCR. The sample contains about 200,000 clones, 82% of which appear only once. The material sequenced was PBMCs or T cells enriched from blood (not recorded which). The receptors were sampled from a woman aged 55-75 years with acute COVID-19.

V usage is TRBV5-1 and J usage is TRBJ1-1; D unresolved. The CDR3 covers 15 residues. CDR1 and CDR2 from the germline V gene are SGHRS and YFSETQ. Between the trimmed V and J ends, which lost 0 bases and 0 bases, there was a span of 9 bases. CDR3 sequence: CASSLDGLMNTEAFF. As DNA, the CDR3 is TGCGCCAGCAGCTTGGATGGGCTCATGAACACTGAAGCTTTCTTT.

The genes are TRBV4-3 and TRBJ1-1; TRBD1 matches 7 bases. V was pared by 4 bases and J by 1 base, with 3 bases of the junction left unmatched. Germline-derived CDR1 and CDR2 are LGHNA and YSLEER. This CDR3 has 14 residues. CDR3 DNA: TGCGCCAGCAGCCTCGGACAGGCGAACACTGAAGCTTTCTTT. This gives the protein CASSLGQANTEAFF.

The chain joins TRBV27 to TRBJ1-1; D ambiguous. Trimming took 8 bases from V and 9 from J, leaving 13 bases between them. The germline V gene encodes CDR1 MNHEY and CDR2 SMNVEV (reference sequence). The CDR3 is 11 amino acids. The CDR3: CASVSERKAFF. The DNA of the CDR3 is TGTGCCAGCGTCTCCGAGAGAAAAGCTTTCTTT.

A few counts support this clone. The chain has TRBV7-2 and TRBJ2-1; 7 positions agree with TRBD2. Germline V gene data show CDR1 as SGHTA and CDR2 as FQGNSA. CDR3 length: 14 residues. V lost 5 bases, J lost 7 bases, and 8 bases stayed unmatched. The DNA for the CDR3 is TGTGCCAGCAGCGCCCGACTAGCAGGGAATGAGCAGTTCTTC. This codes for CASSARLAGNEQFF. Looking up the rest from reference TRBV7-2 and TRBJ2-1 gives the full variable domain: GAGVSQSPSNKVTEKGKDVELRCDPISGHTALYWYRQSLGQGLEFLIYFQGNSAPDKSGLPSDRFSAERTGGSVSTLTIQRTQQEDSAVYLCASSARLAGNEQFFGPGTRLTVL.

This clone came up a few times. This chain joins TRBV6-2 or TRBV6-3 and TRBJ1-2, with TRBD1 matching over 7 bases. This CDR3 spans 14 amino acids. Germline lookup yields CDR1 MNHEY and CDR2 SVGEGT. V was pared by 6 bases and J by 5 bases, with 9 bases of the junction left unmatched. The CDR3 is CASSGTAQGYGYTF. The CDR3 DNA follows: TGTGCCAGCAGCGGGACAGCCCAGGGGTATGGCTACACCTTC.

The chain recombines TRBV3-1 (or the pseudogene TRBV3-2) with TRBJ2-1, with 8 bases matching TRBD1. The CDR3 totals 19 residues. The germline CDR1 and CDR2 sequences are LGHDT and YNNKEL (reference sequence). V lost 4 bases, J lost 0 bases, and 14 bases stayed unmatched. The CDR3 DNA sequence: TGTGCCAGCAGCCGTCAGGCGGGACAGGCGTTTTGCTCCTACAATGAGCAGTTCTTC. Protein: CASSRQAGQAFCSYNEQFF.

The chain has TRBV19 and TRBJ1-2; D is ambiguous. Trimming took off 7 bases at V and 7 bases at J, with 13 bases between the two ends. Germline CDR1 and CDR2: LNHDA and SQIVND (reference sequence). The CDR3 is 12 residues long. CDR3 region: CASNKESFGYTF. DNA of the CDR3: TGTGCCAGTAATAAAGAGTCTTTTGGCTACACCTTC.